The clone carrying this TCR beta chain was seen ten or more times. The source of the sample is a study of regulatory T cells in long-lasting Graves disease. Per germline, CDR1 DFQATT and CDR2 SNEGSKA (reference sequence). V was clipped by 6 bases and J by 2 bases; unmatched bases: 5. The CDR3 is 14 amino acids. Time point indicated: newly diagnosed GD, antithyroid drugs for less than 3 months. Construction of the TCR library relied on RNA isolated from PBMCs. Libraries of TCR beta came from iRepertoire HTBI primers plus Arm-PCR of CDR3 regions. TCRdb called the multiplex PCR reads again in MiXCR, with one record for every CDR3 protein. The sample yields approximately 360,000 distinct CDR3 sequences, about 12% seen once. These sequences were also reported in another study, on T cells in Graves' hyperthyroidism and ophthalmopathy.

The chain is built from TRBV20-1 and TRBJ2-5; 11 bases are a match to TRBD2. Sample: peripheral blood mononuclear cells (PBMCs), taken at new diagnosis, from a patient treated with antithyroid drugs. This receptor was taken from a young woman with Graves disease. The CDR3 nucleotides are TGCAGTGCCCCGGGACTAGCGGTTCAAGAGACCCAGTACTTC. It encodes CSAPGLAVQETQYF.